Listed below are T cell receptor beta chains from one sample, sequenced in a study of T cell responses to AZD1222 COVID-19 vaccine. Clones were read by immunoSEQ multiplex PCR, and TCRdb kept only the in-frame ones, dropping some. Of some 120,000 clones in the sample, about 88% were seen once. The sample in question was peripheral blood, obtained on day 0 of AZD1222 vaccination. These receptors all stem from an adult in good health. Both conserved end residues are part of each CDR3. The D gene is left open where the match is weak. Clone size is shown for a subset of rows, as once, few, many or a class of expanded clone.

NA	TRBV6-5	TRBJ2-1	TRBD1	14	CASRADRSYNEQFF	TGTGCCAGCAGGGCGGACAGGTCCTACAATGAGCAGTTCTTC
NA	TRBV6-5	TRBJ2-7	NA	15	CASSPRTGKLGEQYF	TGTGCCAGCAGTCCGCGGACCGGGAAACTTGGCGAGCAGTACTTC
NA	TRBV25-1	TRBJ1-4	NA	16	CASSRRGVGRNEKLFF	TGTGCCAGCAGCCGAAGGGGGGTAGGTCGTAATGAAAAACTGTTTTTT
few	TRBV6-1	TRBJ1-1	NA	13	CASSEGAHTEAFF	TGTGCCAGCAGTGAGGGGGCGCACACTGAAGCTTTCTTT
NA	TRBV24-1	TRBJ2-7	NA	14	CATSPGRFPYEQYF	TGTGCCACCAGCCCCGGACGGTTCCCCTACGAGCAGTACTTC
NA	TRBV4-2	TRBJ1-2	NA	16	CASSQDKGTTNYGYTF	TGTGCCAGCAGCCAAGATAAGGGGACTACTAACTATGGCTACACCTTC
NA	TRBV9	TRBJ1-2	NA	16	CASSVRSQSANYGYTF	TGTGCCAGCAGCGTTAGGTCGCAGTCAGCTAACTATGGCTACACCTTC
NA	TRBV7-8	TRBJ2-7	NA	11	CASSQSHEQYF	TGTGCCAGCAGCCAGAGCCACGAGCAGTACTTC
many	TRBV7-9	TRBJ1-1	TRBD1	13	CASSPGGATEAFF	TGTGCCAGCAGCCCAGGGGGGGCCACTGAAGCTTTCTTT
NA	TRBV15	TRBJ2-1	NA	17	CATSRDWGPATYNEQFF	TGTGCCACCAGCAGAGATTGGGGCCCGGCCACCTACAATGAGCAGTTCTTC
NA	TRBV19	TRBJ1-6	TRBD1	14	CASSRDRGGSPLHF	TGTGCCAGTAGTAGAGACAGGGGAGGTTCACCCCTCCACTTT
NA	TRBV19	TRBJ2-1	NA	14	CASSDRSSYNEQFF	TGTGCCAGTAGTGACAGGAGCTCCTACAATGAGCAGTTCTTC
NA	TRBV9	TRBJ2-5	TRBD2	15	CASSPGTSGSETQYF	TGTGCCAGCAGCCCCGGGACTAGCGGGAGTGAGACCCAGTACTTC
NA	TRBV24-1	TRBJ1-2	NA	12	CATGGDRYGYTF	TGTGCCACGGGTGGGGACCGCTATGGCTACACCTTC
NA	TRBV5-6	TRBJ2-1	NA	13	CASSSGAYNEQFF	TGTGCCAGCAGCTCCGGGGCTTACAATGAGCAGTTCTTC
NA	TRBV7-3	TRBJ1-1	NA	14	CASSREGSGTEAFF	TGTGCCAGCAGTAGGGAGGGAAGCGGAACTGAAGCTTTCTTT
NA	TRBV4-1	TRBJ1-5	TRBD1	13	CASTRGSNQPQHF	TGCGCCAGCACCAGGGGGAGCAATCAGCCCCAGCATTTT
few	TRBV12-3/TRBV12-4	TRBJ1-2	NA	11	CASSSGQGYTF	TGTGCCAGCAGTTCCGGACAAGGCTACACCTTC
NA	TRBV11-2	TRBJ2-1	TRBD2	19	CASSLVPAGGLSSYNEQFF	TGTGCCAGCAGCTTAGTACCAGCGGGGGGGCTGAGTTCCTACAATGAGCAGTTCTTC
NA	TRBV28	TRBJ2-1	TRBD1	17	CATYGIRDRVLGNEQFF	TGTGCCACCTACGGAATCCGGGACAGGGTATTAGGGAATGAGCAGTTCTTC
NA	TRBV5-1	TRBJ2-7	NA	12	CASSFGGREQYF	TGCGCCAGCAGCTTTGGGGGGCGCGAGCAGTACTTC
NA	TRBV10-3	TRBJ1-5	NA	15	CAISDPRMTAQQQHF	TGTGCCATCAGTGACCCCAGGATGACGGCCCAGCAACAGCATTTT
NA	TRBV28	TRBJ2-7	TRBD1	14	CASRVTGQGSEQYF	TGTGCCAGCAGAGTGACGGGACAGGGAAGCGAGCAGTACTTC
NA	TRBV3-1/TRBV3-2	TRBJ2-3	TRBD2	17	CASSQDQAGLWGDTQYF	TGTGCCAGCAGCCAAGATCAGGCGGGACTATGGGGAGATACGCAGTATTTT
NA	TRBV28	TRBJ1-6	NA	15	CASRADAIRNSPLHF	TGTGCCAGCAGGGCGGACGCTATTCGTAATTCACCCCTCCACTTT
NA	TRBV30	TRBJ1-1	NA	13	CAWSWRVSTEAFF	TGTGCCTGGAGTTGGAGGGTCAGCACTGAAGCTTTCTTT
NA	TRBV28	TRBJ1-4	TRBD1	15	CASSPWTGTNEKLFF	TGTGCCAGCAGTCCCTGGACAGGAACTAATGAAAAACTGTTTTTT
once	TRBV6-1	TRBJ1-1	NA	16	CASSEGLKGLGTEAFF	TGTGCCAGCAGTGAAGGCCTGAAAGGGCTCGGCACTGAAGCTTTCTTT
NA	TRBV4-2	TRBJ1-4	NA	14	CASSQGLGSEKLFF	TGTGCCAGCAGCCAAGGTTTAGGGTCGGAAAAACTGTTTTTT
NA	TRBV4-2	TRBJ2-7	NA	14	CASSQEIVRYEQYF	TGTGCCAGCAGCCAAGAAATAGTTAGGTACGAGCAGTACTTC
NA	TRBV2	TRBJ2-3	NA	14	CATLRRLSTDTQYF	TGTGCCACCTTGAGGAGGCTGAGCACAGATACGCAGTATTTT
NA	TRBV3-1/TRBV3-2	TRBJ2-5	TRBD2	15	CASSYQRGGVETQYF	TGTGCCAGCAGCTACCAGCGGGGGGGCGTAGAGACCCAGTACTTC
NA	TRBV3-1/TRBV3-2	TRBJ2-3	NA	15	CASSQDGLERDTQYF	TGTGCCAGCAGCCAAGACGGACTGGAGAGAGATACGCAGTATTTT
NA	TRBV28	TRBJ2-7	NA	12	CASSLSGDEQYF	TGTGCCAGCAGTTTATCCGGGGACGAGCAGTACTTC
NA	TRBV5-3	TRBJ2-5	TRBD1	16	CARSPGQGAPKETQYF	TGTGCCAGAAGCCCTGGACAGGGGGCTCCCAAAGAGACCCAGTACTTC
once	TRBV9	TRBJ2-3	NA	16	CASSESSTAPTDTQYF	TGTGCCAGCAGCGAATCCAGCACGGCCCCAACAGATACGCAGTATTTT
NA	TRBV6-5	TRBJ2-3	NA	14	CASSLAEGIDTQYF	TGTGCCAGCAGCTTAGCGGAGGGGATAGATACGCAGTATTTT
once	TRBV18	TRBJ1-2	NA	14	CASSPTGQWGGYTF	TGTGCCAGCTCACCCACAGGGCAATGGGGTGGCTACACCTTC
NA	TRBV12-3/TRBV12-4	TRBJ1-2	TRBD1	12	CASSGQVVGYTF	TGTGCCAGCAGTGGACAGGTCGTTGGCTACACCTTC
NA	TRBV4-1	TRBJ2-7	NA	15	CASSHPGRLSYEQYF	TGCGCCAGCAGCCACCCAGGTCGACTCTCCTACGAGCAGTACTTC
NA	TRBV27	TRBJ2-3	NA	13	CASSPNPGNAQYF	TGTGCCAGCAGTCCGAACCCGGGGAATGCGCAGTATTTT
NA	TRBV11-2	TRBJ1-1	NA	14	CASSLGRTATEAFF	TGTGCCAGCAGCTTAGGTAGGACCGCTACTGAAGCTTTCTTT
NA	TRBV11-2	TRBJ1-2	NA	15	CASSPQASSNYGYTF	TGTGCCAGCAGCCCTCAGGCGTCGTCTAACTATGGCTACACCTTC
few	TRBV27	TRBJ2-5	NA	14	CASSRKGGGETQYF	TGTGCCAGCAGTCGAAAGGGAGGAGGGGAGACCCAGTACTTC
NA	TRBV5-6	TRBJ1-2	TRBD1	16	CASSRAGTGSNYGYTF	TGTGCCAGCAGCCGCGCGGGGACAGGGAGTAACTATGGCTACACCTTC
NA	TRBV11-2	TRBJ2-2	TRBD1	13	CASRSQGPGELFF	TGTGCCAGCAGGTCACAGGGGCCCGGGGAGCTGTTTTTT